The rows below give T cell receptor beta chains drawn from one sample of a study of T cell changes during pregnancy in multiple sclerosis. Sequencing used immunoSEQ multiplex PCR; TCRdb keeps in-frame clones, though not all of them. The table includes roughly 23,000 clones, around nine tenths detected once. The sample here was CD4+ T cells from peripheral blood mononuclear cells, taken in the second trimester of pregnancy. These receptors originate from a female donor in good health, enrolled as a control in a pregnancy study. Both conserved end residues are part of each CDR3. The D gene is left open where the match is weak. Only part of the rows carry a size: once, few, many, or a class if the clone is expanded.

size	V	J	D	CDR3	DNA
.	TRBV2	TRBJ2-3	TRBD1	CASRTDRASTDTQYF	TGTGCCAGCAGAACAGACAGGGCGAGCACAGATACGCAGTATTTT
.	TRBV2	TRBJ2-2	TRBD2	CASRLSGGPNTGELFF	TGTGCCAGCAGGCTTAGCGGGGGCCCCAACACCGGGGAGCTGTTTTTT
.	TRBV28	TRBJ1-5	.	CASSQDYSGLSNQPQHF	TGTGCCAGCAGTCAGGACTACTCCGGGCTGAGCAATCAGCCCCAGCATTTT
.	TRBV5-6	TRBJ1-4	.	CASSLVGDSTNEKLFF	TGTGCCAGCAGCTTGGTGGGGGACTCAACTAATGAAAAACTGTTTTTT
.	TRBV7-8	TRBJ1-4	.	CASTEGRGRLKTNEKLFF	TGTGCCAGCACCGAAGGGCGGGGGCGCTTAAAAACTAATGAAAAACTGTTTTTT
.	TRBV5-1	TRBJ2-7	.	CASSSMDFSSYEQYF	TGCGCCAGCAGCTCCATGGACTTCAGCTCCTACGAGCAGTACTTC
.	TRBV2	TRBJ2-5	.	CASSGVGGVQETQYF	TGTGCCAGCAGTGGTGTGGGGGGAGTACAAGAGACCCAGTACTTC
once	TRBV5-1	TRBJ2-5	.	CASRTAQETQYF	TGCGCCAGCAGGACAGCCCAAGAGACCCAGTACTTC
.	TRBV6-6	TRBJ2-5	TRBD2	CASSPSGGGGETQYF	TGTGCCAGCAGTCCTAGCGGGGGGGGTGGGGAGACCCAGTACTTC
.	TRBV6-6	TRBJ2-1	TRBD2	CASTTGLAKKDEQFF	TGTGCCAGCACCACGGGACTAGCCAAGAAGGATGAGCAGTTCTTC
.	TRBV29-1	TRBJ1-4	TRBD1	CSGGTGEKLFF	TGCAGCGGGGGGACAGGGGAAAAACTGTTTTTT
once	TRBV7-2	TRBJ2-1	.	CASSVSQGREQFF	TGTGCCAGCAGCGTTAGTCAGGGCAGAGAGCAGTTCTTC